Given below is one T cell receptor (beta chain) in context. Its antigen remains unknown. Sequencing used immunoSEQ multiplex PCR; TCRdb keeps in-frame clones, though not all of them. The top ten hold approximately 3.1% of the sample, which has around 130,000 clones, 80% to 95% seen once. With 7 bases clipped from V and 5 bases from J, the junction kept 6 bases outside the gene matches. The CDR3 has 13 amino acids. CDR1 is ENHRY and CDR2 is SYGVKD in the germline V gene. These data come from a study of T cell responses to AZD1222 COVID-19 vaccine. Looking at the study overall: Researchers grouped second doses given at about 4 or about 12 weeks into one pool. Findings and caveats of the study: Following two doses of AZD1222, Spike-specific TCR breadth and depth rose. Baseline seropositives among AZD1222 recipients totaled only six. Mostly white British, mostly female donors; authors suggested clonal diversity may be underestimated.

The sequencing used peripheral blood, collected on day 0 of AZD1222 vaccination. This clonotype was sampled from an adult in good health. The chain joins TRBV10-3 to TRBJ1-1; 8 nucleotides agree with TRBD1. The CDR3 sequence: CAITGGARTEAFF. CDR3 DNA: TGTGCCATCACAGGGGGCGCGAGGACTGAAGCTTTCTTT.